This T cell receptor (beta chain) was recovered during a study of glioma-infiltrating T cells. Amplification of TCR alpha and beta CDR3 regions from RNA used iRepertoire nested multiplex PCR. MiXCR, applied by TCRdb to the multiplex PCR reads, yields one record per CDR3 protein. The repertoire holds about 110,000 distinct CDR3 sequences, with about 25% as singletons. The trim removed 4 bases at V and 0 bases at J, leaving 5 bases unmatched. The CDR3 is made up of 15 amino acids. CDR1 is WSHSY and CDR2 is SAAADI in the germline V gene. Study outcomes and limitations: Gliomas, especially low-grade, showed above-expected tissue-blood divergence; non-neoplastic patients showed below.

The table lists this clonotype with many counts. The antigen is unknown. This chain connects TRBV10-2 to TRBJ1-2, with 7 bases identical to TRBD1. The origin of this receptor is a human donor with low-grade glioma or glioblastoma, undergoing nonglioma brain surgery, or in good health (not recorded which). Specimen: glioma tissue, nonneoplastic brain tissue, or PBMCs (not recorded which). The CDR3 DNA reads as TGCGCCAGCAGTGCCCCCGGGACAGCTAACTATGGCTACACCTTC. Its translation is CASSAPGTANYGYTF.